This T cell receptor (beta chain) is from a study of cytomegalovirus exposure and HLA in healthy donors. General study results and limits: Reportedly, TCR beta sequences accurately predicted HLA-A and HLA-B alleles in most subjects. Diagnosis of cytomegalovirus status made by the classifier reportedly showed high specificity and sensitivity. V- and J-gene trimming of TCR beta was linked (in a later analysis) to a missense DCLRE1C variant. Among the CMV-associated chains, a few were confirmed in vitro as specific for CMV antigens.

The PCR was carried out with 60 Vbeta primers and 13 Jbeta primers. Measured with immunoSEQ multiplex PCR; TCRdb has only the in-frame clones, and not every one. The sample has some 190,000 clones; over 60% are singletons. The V gene's germline CDR1 is SGHVS and CDR2 FNYEAQ. This CDR3 has 15 residues. V gave up 1 base and J gave up 4 bases; unmatched junction bases: 6. In regard to this clone: The antigen is unknown.

The sequencing sample was made of PBMCs. This chain joins TRBV7-6 and TRBJ1-1, with 7 positions matching TRBD1. This receptor was obtained from a man aged 25-45 years in good health and CMV-seropositive. This CDR3 is CASSLETGLGTEAFF. The CDR3 DNA reads TGTGCCAGCAGCTTAGAGACAGGGTTGGGCACTGAAGCTTTCTTT.